The 12 T cell receptor beta chains listed next were all sequenced from one sample in a study of T cells expressing NK-cell markers. TCRdb re-called the 5' RACE reads, yielding one record per CDR3 amino acid sequence without DNA. Its clone listing holds 350,000 to 400,000 distinct CDR3 sequences. The specimen sequenced was blood T cells: a sorted CD56 or NKG2C T cell subset, CD4+ or CD8+ T cells, or bulk PBMC T cells (not recorded which). These TCRs come from a woman between 50 and 59 years old in good health.

This chain links TRBV12-3 or TRBV12-4 with TRBJ1-1. CDR3 length: 15 amino acids. The CDR3 loop is CASSLVRIMNTEAFF.

The genes are TRBV5-1 and TRBJ2-3; TCRdb picks TRBD2, but there is no DNA to check that call. The CDR3 is 17 residues long. The germline V gene has CDR1 SGHRS and CDR2 YFSETQ. The CDR3 sequence is CASSPTSGTYSTDTQYF.

The rearrangement joins TRBV19 to TRBJ2-1; TCRdb names TRBD2, which stays unverified in the absence of DNA. This CDR3 region has 16 residues. Germline lookup yields CDR1 LNHDA and CDR2 SQIVND (reference sequence). CDR3 sequence reads: CASIESGASGYNEQFF. Variable domain in full (rest from reference TRBV19 and TRBJ2-1): DGGITQSPKYLFRKEGQNVTLSCEQNLNHDAMYWYRQDPGQGLRLIYYSQIVNDFQKGDIAEGYSVSREKKESFPLTVTSAQKNPTAFYLCASIESGASGYNEQFFGPGTRLTVL.

The chain's CDR3 is CAIRTQRTGEAYEQYF. The V and J genes are TRBV10-3 and TRBJ2-7; TCRdb's assignment of TRBD1 cannot be checked, as there is no DNA. The CDR3 has 16 amino acids. From germline, CDR1 is ENHRY and CDR2 SYGVKD.

V usage is TRBV12-3 or TRBV12-4 and J usage is TRBJ2-4; no DNA is available, so the TRBD1 call from TCRdb remains unchecked. The CDR3 length is 18 residues. CDR3 sequence: CASSLGDRGFIAKNIQYF.

This chain uses TRBV29-1 with TRBJ1-6; with no DNA, the TCRdb D assignment of TRBD1 cannot be verified. Germline CDR1 SQVTM, CDR2 ANQGSEA. The CDR3 loop spans 14 amino acids. CDR3 sequence reads: CSATEGGSDSPLHF.

The chain couples TRBV5-1 to TRBJ2-7; the D call of TRBD2 rests on TCRdb alone, since no DNA is present to check it. The CDR3 totals 13 residues. The V gene's germline CDR1 is SGHRS and CDR2 YFSETQ. Here the CDR3 reads CASSGELGDYPYF.

The chain couples TRBV11-3 to TRBJ2-6; without DNA, the TCRdb call of TRBD2 cannot be checked. Germline V gene data show CDR1 as SGHNT and CDR2 as YENEEA. The CDR3 has 21 amino acids. This CDR3 is CASSLGAFGPRTPAGANVLTF.

This rearrangement joins TRBV7-9 to TRBJ2-3; the D gene TCRdb calls, TRBD1, cannot be checked with no DNA. Germline V gives CDR1 SEHNR, CDR2 FQNEAQ (reference sequence). The CDR3 runs 15 residues. CDR3 protein: CASSRTEIFTDTQYF.

The V and J genes are TRBV5-4 and TRBJ2-5; absent DNA, TCRdb's TRBD1 call cannot be checked. The germline gives CDR1 SGHNT, CDR2 YYREEE (reference sequence). CDR3 length: 13 residues. The CDR3 here is CASSLAGAETQYF.

The rearrangement joins TRBV20-1 to TRBJ2-2; the TCRdb call, TRBD2, lacks DNA for checking. Per germline, CDR1 DFQATT and CDR2 SNEGSKA (reference sequence). CDR3 length: 15 residues. This chain's CDR3 is CSARDRAGGTGELFF.

V and J are TRBV5-1 and TRBJ2-1; absent DNA, TCRdb's TRBD1 call cannot be checked. The CDR3 loop spans 15 amino acids. The germline CDR1 and CDR2 sequences are SGHRS and YFSETQ. This CDR3 is CASSTRQGRHNEQFF. The entire variable domain, with the rest obtained from reference TRBV5-1 and TRBJ2-1, is as follows: KAGVTQTPRYLIKTRGQQVTLSCSPISGHRSVSWYQQTPGQGLQFLFEYFSETQRNKGNFPGRFSGRQFSNSRSEMNVSTLELGDSALYLCASSTRQGRHNEQFFGPGTRLTVL.